Reported below is one TCR beta chain. The antigen is undetermined. This specimen comes from a study of shared clonotypes between healthy human individuals. Method: immunoSEQ multiplex PCR; TCRdb's copy keeps in-frame clones and lacks some. The sample has just over 2,000,000 clones, over 85% seen once. The study's findings and limits: Naive subsets tended to show greater estimated richness than memory subsets.

The CDR3 is made up of 14 amino acids. The germline CDR1 and CDR2 sequences are SQVTM and ANQGSEA. V was trimmed by 3 bases and J by 4 bases, leaving 15 bases between them. CD45RO-negative CD8 cells positively selected for CCR7 made up the naive population, which excluded terminally differentiated effector memory CD45RA+ cells. Sequencing was carried out using naive CD8+ T cells sorted from blood. This chain connects TRBV29-1 to TRBJ1-1; D is unclear. The sequence was obtained from a man younger than 30 in good health. CDR3 protein: CSVDPGPRGTEAFF. For the CDR3, the DNA is TGCAGCGTTGACCCCGGGCCGCGGGGCACTGAAGCTTTCTTT. The full variable domain, with the rest looked up from reference TRBV29-1 and TRBJ1-1, is SAVISQKPSRDICQRGTSLTIQCQVDSQVTMMFWYRQQPGQSLTLIATANQGSEATYESGFVIDKFPISRPNLTFSTLTVSNMSPEDSSIYLCSVDPGPRGTEAFFGQGTRLTVV.